The 27 T cell receptor beta chains below all came from one sample that was sequenced in a study of cytomegalovirus exposure and HLA in healthy donors (dated by TCRdb to the late 2010s). The library was built by means of the immunoSEQ multiplex PCR assay. A mixture of 60 forward primers for TCR Vbeta segments and 13 reverse primers for TCR Jbeta segments was used in the multiplex PCR. Imported from immuneACCESS, the table was reduced by TCRdb to in-frame sequences with V and J called. These copies leave out some clones; in studies compared against another copy, an unresolved V gene accounts for under half, and the cause of the remainder is not known. Recorded for this sample are about 180,000 clones; 70% to 85% of them occurred a single time. In total, the top ten clones hold 3% to 4.5% of the sample. What was sequenced was PBMCs. These receptors were obtained from an older woman in good health and CMV-seropositive.

With respect to this clone: Other DNA sequences in the same sample also yield this CDR3. The chain links TRBV30 to TRBJ1-3, with a possible D match to TRBD1 (5 bases). The germline CDR1 and CDR2 sequences are GTSNPN and SVGIG (reference sequence). V was cut by 4 bases and J by 4 bases, with 8 bases left in between. The CDR3 length is 12 residues. The CDR3 sequence: CAWTGSGNTIYF. CDR3 nucleotide sequence: TGTGCCTGGACAGGGTCCGGAAACACCATATATTTT.

The chain links TRBV28 to TRBJ1-5; 8 bases are shared with TRBD1. After removal of 6 bases from V and 2 bases from J, the junction contained 3 bases not matched to a gene. The CDR3 runs 14 residues. Germline V gene sequence: CDR1 MDHEN, CDR2 SYDVKM. The CDR3 sequence is CASREGQGNQPQHF. The CDR3 DNA sequence: TGTGCCAGCAGGGAGGGACAGGGCAATCAGCCCCAGCATTTT.

V is TRBV2 and J is TRBJ1-6; possible D gene TRBD1, 5 bases. V was clipped by 4 bases and J by 1 base, with 8 bases between them. The germline gives CDR1 SNHLY, CDR2 FYNNEI. The length of the CDR3 is 15 residues. CDR3 DNA: TGTGCCAGCAGTGCAAGGGGATCCTATAATTCACCCCTCCACTTT. As protein: CASSARGSYNSPLHF.

The chain employs TRBV27 and TRBJ1-5; TRBD1 is a possible D gene (6 bases). Germline V CDR1 and CDR2: MNHEY, SMNVEV (reference sequence). The CDR3 sequence is 15 residues long. V was clipped by 4 bases and J by 9 bases, with 19 bases between them. The chain's CDR3 is CASSYYREVRGPQHF. CDR3 coding DNA: TGTGCCAGCAGTTACTACAGGGAAGTTCGTGGGCCCCAGCATTTT.

The chain recombines TRBV6-1 with TRBJ1-2; D call uncertain. V lost 0 bases and J lost 8, with 10 bases in between. The germline V gene encodes CDR1 MNHNS and CDR2 SASEGT. This CDR3 contains 13 residues. The CDR3, as DNA: TGTGCCAGCAGTGAAGCGAGGGATTGGGGCTACACCTTC. This codes for CASSEARDWGYTF.

This chain joins TRBV11-2 and TRBJ2-7; 10 nucleotides align to TRBD1. Losses at the gene ends were 6 bases for V and 2 bases for J; bases not matched to a gene: 1. Germline-derived CDR1 and CDR2 are SGHAT and FQNNGV. This CDR3 spans 13 amino acids. This chain's CDR3 is CASRGTGAYEQYF. CDR3 DNA sequence: TGTGCCAGCAGGGGGACAGGGGCCTACGAGCAGTACTTC. Based on the CDR3 plus reference TRBV11-2 and TRBJ2-7, the full variable domain is EAGVAQSPRYKIIEKRQSVAFWCNPISGHATLYWYQQILGQGPKLLIQFQNNGVVDDSQLPKDRFSAERLKGVDSTLKIQPAKLEDSAVYLCASRGTGAYEQYFGPGTRLTVT.

This clone was seen just once. The genes are TRBV7-8 and TRBJ1-2; 8 bases align to TRBD1. There are 14 residues in the CDR3. Germline V gene data show CDR1 as SGHVS and CDR2 as FQNEAQ. With 5 bases clipped from V and 0 bases from J, the junction kept 2 bases outside the gene matches. CDR3 coding DNA: TGTGCCAGCAGCCAGACAGGGGCTAACTATGGCTACACCTTC. It is translated as CASSQTGANYGYTF. Filled out from reference TRBV7-8 and TRBJ1-2, the complete variable domain reads GAGVSQSPRYKVAKRGQDVALRCDPISGHVSLFWYQQALGQGPEFLTYFQNEAQLDKSGLPSDRFFAERPEGSVSTLKIQRTQQEDSAVYLCASSQTGANYGYTFGSGTRLTVV.

V is TRBV7-2 and J is TRBJ2-7; 10 nucleotides line up with TRBD1. Looked up from germline, CDR1 is SGHTA and CDR2 is FQGNSA. The CDR3 consists of 14 residues. J was trimmed by 9 bases and V by 4 bases; bases with no gene match: 9. DNA of the CDR3: TGTGCCAGCAGCTCCGGGACAGGGGCGGGAGGGCAGTACTTC. It is translated as CASSSGTGAGGQYF.

This clone is a singleton in its sample. The rearrangement links TRBV7-3 to TRBJ2-2; TRBD1 is a possible D gene (6 bases). Germline CDR1 is SGHTA and CDR2 is FQGTGA. CDR3 length: 17 residues. V lost 1 base and J 7 bases, leaving 19 bases between the germline ends. The CDR3 reads CASSLSTGTLKIGELFF. The CDR3 DNA is TGTGCCAGCAGCTTAAGTACCGGGACACTAAAAATCGGGGAGCTGTTTTTT. Together with reference TRBV7-3 and TRBJ2-2, the CDR3 gives the full variable domain: GAGVSQTPSNKVTEKGKYVELRCDPISGHTALYWYRQSLGQGPEFLIYFQGTGAADDSGLPNDRFFAVRPEGSVSTLKIQRTERGDSAVYLCASSLSTGTLKIGELFFGEGSRLTVL.

As for this clone: One end of the junction varies from germline; a read error may be responsible. The chain links TRBV4-3 to TRBJ2-7; TRBD1 matches at 7 bases. CDR1 and CDR2 from the germline V gene are LGHNA and YSLEER. CDR3 length: 13 amino acids. In nucleotides, the CDR3 is TGCGCCAGCAGCCAAGATGTGGAGACAGGGATGAACTTC. Protein: CASSQDVETGMNF.

The chain is built from TRBV2 and TRBJ2-7; D is undetermined. V lost 9 bases and J 0 bases, leaving 15 bases between the germline ends. The V gene's germline CDR1 is SNHLY and CDR2 FYNNEI. This CDR3 is built from 14 residues. The CDR3 spells CASRSQWNSYEQYF. The CDR3 DNA reads TGTGCCAGTCGATCACAGTGGAACTCCTACGAGCAGTACTTC.

Only one count was recorded for this clone. This chain links TRBV6-4 with TRBJ2-7; 7 bases line up with TRBD1. V was pared by 3 bases and J by 4 bases, with 6 bases of the junction left unmatched. Germline assignment: CDR1 MRHNA and CDR2 SNTAGT. This CDR3 region has 14 residues. In DNA, the CDR3 is TGTGCCAGCAGTGAGTCGACAGGGCGGTACGAGCAGTACTTC. This sequence encodes CASSESTGRYEQYF.

V and J are TRBV5-8 and TRBJ1-3; no clear D. This CDR3 contains 14 residues. CDR1 and CDR2 (germline): SGHTS, YDEGEE. V lost 0 bases and J lost 0, with 4 bases in between. Here the CDR3 reads CASSLDSSGNTIYF. CDR3 coding DNA: TGTGCCAGCAGCTTGGACTCCTCTGGAAACACCATATATTTT.

J is TRBJ2-5 and V is TRBV5-1, with D tentatively TRBD1 (6 bases). Germline V gives CDR1 SGHRS, CDR2 YFSETQ. The CDR3 contains 14 residues. Trimming shortened V by 0 bases and J by 7 bases, and 13 bases separated the two germline ends. The CDR3 protein is CASSLEQGAGTQYF. The CDR3 DNA follows: TGCGCCAGCAGCTTGGAACAGGGCGCCGGGACCCAGTACTTC. Full variable domain (rest looked up from reference TRBV5-1 and TRBJ2-5): KAGVTQTPRYLIKTRGQQVTLSCSPISGHRSVSWYQQTPGQGLQFLFEYFSETQRNKGNFPGRFSGRQFSNSRSEMNVSTLELGDSALYLCASSLEQGAGTQYFGPGTRLLVL.

On this clone itself: An end of the junction does not agree with germline; a read error may underlie this. The V call is TRBV28, the J call TRBJ1-1; no firm D call. The length of the CDR3 is 12 residues. CDR1 and CDR2 (germline): MDHEN, SYDVKM. The CDR3 DNA follows: TGTGCCAGCAGTTTTAACCCACCTGAGGCTTTCTTT. Its protein product is CASSFNPPEAFF. Looking up the rest from reference TRBV28 and TRBJ1-1 gives the full variable domain: DVKVTQSSRYLVKRTGEKVFLECVQDMDHENMFWYRQDPGLGLRLIYFSYDVKMKEKGDIPEGYSVSREKKERFSLILESASTNQTSMYLCASSFNPPEAFFGQGTRLTVV.

This sequence joins TRBV5-4 and TRBJ2-1; 11 bases fit TRBD2. After removal of 0 bases from V and 10 bases from J, the junction contained 3 bases not matched to a gene. The CDR3 sequence is 14 residues long. Germline V gives CDR1 SGHNT, CDR2 YYREEE (reference sequence). The CDR3 sequence is CASSLGLAGYEQFF. The CDR3 DNA follows: TGTGCCAGCAGCTTGGGACTAGCGGGATACGAGCAGTTCTTC.

The table lists this clone with a few counts. This rearrangement joins TRBV18 to TRBJ1-5; maybe TRBD1 (6 bases). CDR1 is KGHSH and CDR2 is LQKENI in the germline V gene. The ends were cut back, 6 bases at V and 0 bases at J, with 15 bases in the middle. This CDR3 has 16 residues. CDR3 residues: CASSPTGPDSNQPQHF. CDR3 sequence (DNA): TGTGCCAGCTCGCCTACAGGGCCCGATAGCAATCAGCCCCAGCATTTT.

The V and J genes are TRBV7-9 and TRBJ1-2, with TRBD1 matching 7 bases. Germline V lookup: CDR1 SEHNR, CDR2 FQNEAQ (reference sequence). The CDR3 is 18 amino acids. The V segment lost 0 bases and the J segment 3 bases; nucleotides outside the gene matches: 13. CDR3 DNA: TGTGCCAGCAGCTTAGCCGACCTATACAGGGGAACCTACTATGGCTACACCTTC. This gives the protein CASSLADLYRGTYYGYTF. Complete variable domain (other parts from reference TRBV7-9 and TRBJ1-2): DTGVSQNPRHKITKRGQNVTFRCDPISEHNRLYWYRQTLGQGPEFLTYFQNEAQLEKSRLLSDRFSAERPKGSFSTLEIQRTEQGDSAMYLCASSLADLYRGTYYGYTFGSGTRLTVV.

The chain employs TRBV9 and TRBJ2-6, with TRBD2 matching over 8 bases. The CDR3 has 15 residues. The germline gives CDR1 SGDLS, CDR2 YYNGEE. The ends lost 2 bases at V and 2 bases at J; junction bases unmatched: 0. The CDR3 DNA reads TGTGCCAGCAGCGTCGGGGGGGCTGGGGCCAACGTCCTGACTTTC. Translation gives CASSVGGAGANVLTF.

Of note for this clone: A read error may account for a junction end that differs from germline. CDR3 in amino acids: CASSSRGGENTGELFF. The CDR3 DNA sequence: TGTGCTAGCAGCTCCCGGGGGGGGGAGAACACCGGGGAGCTGTTTTTT. This sequence joins TRBV7-7 and TRBJ2-2; 8 bases align to TRBD2. The CDR3 runs to 16 residues. Germline CDR1 is SSHAT and CDR2 is FNYEAQ (reference sequence). The full variable domain, in which reference TRBV7-7 and TRBJ2-2 provide the parts outside the CDR3, is GAGVSQSPRYKVTKRGQDVTLRCDPISSHATLYWYQQALGQGPEFLTYFNYEAQPDKSGLPSDRFSAERPEGSISTLTIQRTEQRDSAMYRCASSSRGGENTGELFFGEGSRLTVL.

V gene TRBV5-1 combines with J gene TRBJ1-1; D is possibly TRBD1 (5 bases). The CDR3 extends over 12 amino acids. Trimming removed 6 bases from V and 10 bases from J, with 16 bases in between. The germline gives CDR1 SGHRS, CDR2 YFSETQ. The CDR3 loop reads CASKEGRDSAFF. In DNA, the CDR3 is TGCGCCAGCAAGGAGGGGCGCGATTCAGCTTTCTTT.

The CDR3 here is CASSSPGGPYEQYF. In nucleotides, the CDR3 is TGTGCCAGCTCAAGCCCGGGAGGGCCCTACGAGCAGTACTTC. The chain is built from TRBV18 and TRBJ2-7; the match to TRBD2 covers 8 bases. Germline-derived CDR1 and CDR2 are KGHSH and LQKENI. The V gene end was trimmed by 5 bases and the J gene end by 2 bases; junction bases not matched to a gene: 5. The CDR3 runs 14 residues. The full variable domain, in which reference TRBV18 and TRBJ2-7 provide the parts outside the CDR3, is NAGVMQNPRHLVRRRGQEARLRCSPMKGHSHVYWYRQLPEEGLKFMVYLQKENIIDESGMPKERFSAEFPKEGPSILRIQQVVRGDSAAYFCASSSPGGPYEQYFGPGTRLTVT.

The CDR3 coding sequence is TGTGCCAGCAGCTTCGAAGCGGGAAGGGATGCGCAGTATTTT. Translation: CASSFEAGRDAQYF. This chain joins TRBV5-4 and TRBJ2-3; 7 positions match TRBD2. The CDR3 loop spans 14 amino acids. Trimming at V came to 2 bases and at J to 10 bases, leaving 10 bases not matched to a gene. Germline V gene sequence: CDR1 SGHNT, CDR2 YYREEE (reference sequence).

Remarks on this clone: The same CDR3 can be traced to other DNA sequences in this sample. The CDR3 loop reads CASRSTSGRNTGELFF. DNA of the CDR3: TGTGCCAGCAGATCAACTAGCGGGAGGAACACCGGGGAGCTGTTTTTT. The chain uses TRBV5-4 and TRBJ2-2; 11 positions match TRBD2. This CDR3 comprises 16 residues. Germline V lookup: CDR1 SGHNT, CDR2 YYREEE (reference sequence). The V and J ends lost 5 bases and 1 base, in that order; junction bases with no gene match: 4. The full variable domain, its missing parts supplied by reference TRBV5-4 and TRBJ2-2, is ETGVTQSPTHLIKTRGQQVTLRCSSQSGHNTVSWYQQALGQGPQFIFQYYREEENGRGNFPPRFSGLQFPNYSSELNVNALELDDSALYLCASRSTSGRNTGELFFGEGSRLTVL.

This chain links TRBV27 with TRBJ1-5; TRBD1 is a possible D gene (5 bases). The V end was cut by 6 bases, the J end by 4 bases, with 10 bases between. The germline V gene has CDR1 MNHEY and CDR2 SMNVEV (reference sequence). The CDR3 is 13 amino acids. The CDR3 sequence is CASSRKGNQPQHF. The CDR3 bases are TGTGCCAGCAGCAGAAAGGGGAATCAGCCCCAGCATTTT.

The gene calls are TRBV5-5 and TRBJ1-4; 9 bases are a match to TRBD1. From germline, CDR1 is SGHKS and CDR2 YYEKEE (reference sequence). With 5 bases clipped from V and 7 bases from J, the junction kept 12 bases outside the gene matches. The length of the CDR3 is 16 residues. CDR3: CASRSVTGGVGEKLFF. The CDR3 nucleotides are TGTGCCAGCAGGTCGGTGACAGGGGGTGTTGGTGAAAAACTGTTTTTT.

The CDR3 here is CASSNDRSNYGYTF. In nucleotides, the CDR3 is TGTGCCAGCAGCAACGACAGGAGCAACTATGGCTACACCTTC. This chain uses TRBV21-1 with TRBJ1-2; the DNA was not used to check the table's D call, TRBD1. TRBV21-1 is a known pseudogene. The CDR3 contains 14 residues.